The 23 T cell receptor beta chains presented below share a single source sample, sequenced in a study of cytotoxic CD8 clonotypes in ibrutinib-treated CLL. TCRdb's copy holds only in-frame clones and misses some; the assay was immunoSEQ multiplex PCR. The sample lists some 350,000 clones; around 66% were seen once. Specimen: PBMCs, collected after 36 months of ibrutinib treatment. Receptor source: a human donor with chronic lymphocytic leukemia.

V gene TRBV28 combines with J gene TRBJ1-5; 10 nucleotides line up with TRBD1. CDR1 and CDR2 (germline): MDHEN, SYDVKM. This CDR3 contains 15 residues. Trimming at V came to 5 bases and at J to 3 bases, leaving 4 bases not matched to a gene. CDR3 nucleotide sequence: TGTGCCAGCAGTGGGACAGGGGCGGCCAATCAGCCCCAGCATTTT. Translating it yields CASSGTGAANQPQHF.

The gene calls are TRBV28 and TRBJ1-6; D possibly corresponds to TRBD1 (5 bases). Germline-derived CDR1 and CDR2 are MDHEN and SYDVKM. Between the trimmed V and J ends, which lost 3 bases and 8 bases, there was a span of 11 bases. The CDR3 is 14 residues long. The CDR3 nucleotides are TGTGCCAGCAGTTTTGGCGGGGCGCATTCACCCCTCCACTTT. This gives the protein CASSFGGAHSPLHF.

The chain combines TRBV19 with TRBJ1-1; D remains unclear. There are 13 residues in the CDR3. V lost 3 bases and J lost 6, with 11 bases in between. CDR1 and CDR2 (germline): LNHDA, SQIVND (reference sequence). The CDR3 nucleotides are TGTGCCAGTAGTATGATTGGCGTCCCTGAAGCTTTCTTT. Amino acid sequence: CASSMIGVPEAFF.

The chain combines TRBV11-2 with TRBJ1-2; tentatively, D is TRBD1 (5 bases). CDR1 is SGHAT, CDR2 FQNNGV, per germline. The CDR3 contains 15 residues. Trimming removed 5 bases at V and 2 bases at J, with 15 bases between. CDR3 DNA: TGTGCCAGCAGCCATTTAGCGGGGGGGAACTATGGCTACACCTTC. Protein product: CASSHLAGGNYGYTF.

J is TRBJ2-7 and V is TRBV5-4; possible D gene TRBD1, 6 bases. V was trimmed by 1 base and J by 7 bases, leaving 15 bases between them. CDR1 SGHNT and CDR2 YYREEE come from the germline V gene (reference sequence). This CDR3 has 14 amino acids. CDR3 region: CASSLLGQHPEQYF. The CDR3 region has the DNA TGTGCCAGCAGCTTGCTAGGACAGCATCCAGAGCAGTACTTC. Together with reference TRBV5-4 and TRBJ2-7, the CDR3 gives the full variable domain: ETGVTQSPTHLIKTRGQQVTLRCSSQSGHNTVSWYQQALGQGPQFIFQYYREEENGRGNFPPRFSGLQFPNYSSELNVNALELDDSALYLCASSLLGQHPEQYFGPGTRLTVT.

This chain uses TRBV6-5 with TRBJ1-6, with no clear D. V was pared by 6 bases and J by 7 bases, with 13 bases between. The CDR3 contains 14 residues. In germline, CDR1 is MNHEY, CDR2 SVGAGI. The DNA of the CDR3 is TGTGCCAGCAGCCGGGCCACAAGAAATTCACCCCTCCACTTT. This translates into CASSRATRNSPLHF.

The chain uses TRBV5-1 and TRBJ2-1; maybe TRBD2 (6 bases). Germline CDR1 reads SGHRS; CDR2 reads YFSETQ. V gave up 4 bases and J gave up 4 bases, with 6 bases separating them. CDR3 length: 12 residues. The CDR3 loop is CASSGGYNEQFF. The CDR3 coding sequence is TGCGCCAGCAGCGGGGGGTACAATGAGCAGTTCTTC.

CDR3 loop: CASLGGRAEEETQYF. The CDR3 DNA reads TGTGCCTCGCTGGGCGGGCGAGCCGAAGAAGAGACCCAGTACTTC. The chain joins TRBV30 to TRBJ2-5; maybe TRBD2 (5 bases). CDR1 and CDR2 (germline): GTSNPN, SVGIG (reference sequence). CDR3 size: 15 residues. Trimming took off 7 bases at V and 3 bases at J, with 21 bases between the two ends. The full variable domain, completed using reference TRBV30 and TRBJ2-5, is SQTIHQWPATLVQPVGSPLSLECTVEGTSNPNLYWYRQAAGRGLQLLFYSVGIGQISSEVPQNLSASRPQDRQFILSSKKLLLSDSGFYLCASLGGRAEEETQYFGPGTRLLVL.

This sequence joins TRBV13 and TRBJ1-6, with D unclear. Germline V gene sequence: CDR1 PRHDT, CDR2 FYEKMQ (reference sequence). Trimming pared 7 bases from V and 3 bases from J, leaving 13 bases between. The CDR3 spans 15 residues. The DNA for the CDR3 is TGTGCCAGCAAAAGGTCGAATTACTATAATTCACCCCTCCACTTT. As protein: CASKRSNYYNSPLHF.

This clone turned up a few times. The chain has TRBV9 and TRBJ1-2, with TRBD1 matching over 9 bases. The CDR3 is made up of 14 amino acids. The V and J ends lost 0 bases and 4 bases, in that order; junction bases with no gene match: 1. The germline gives CDR1 SGDLS, CDR2 YYNGEE. The CDR3 loop reads CASSVATGGYGYTF. The CDR3 coding sequence is TGTGCCAGCAGCGTAGCGACAGGGGGCTATGGCTACACCTTC.

This clone appeared a single time. This chain links TRBV9 with TRBJ2-3, with TRBD2 matching 7 bases. Per the germline V gene, CDR1 is SGDLS and CDR2 is YYNGEE. The CDR3 has 18 amino acids. The V segment lost 3 bases and the J segment 4 bases; nucleotides outside the gene matches: 17. The CDR3 DNA follows: TGTGCCAGCAGCGCCCCCGGGGGGAGGGCCCAAACAGCAGATACGCAGTATTTT. The encoded protein is CASSAPGGRAQTADTQYF.

The V and J genes are TRBV28 and TRBJ2-1; TRBD2 matches 9 bases. CDR3 length: 15 amino acids. Germline V lookup: CDR1 MDHEN, CDR2 SYDVKM. V dropped 5 bases and J dropped 6; count of bases not matched to a gene: 8. The CDR3, as DNA: TGTGCCAGCAGTCTGGGGACTAGCCCTCGCAATGAGCAGTTCTTC. Translated: CASSLGTSPRNEQFF.

The chain recombines TRBV2 with TRBJ2-3, with a tentative D call TRBD1 (6 bases). The germline V gene has CDR1 SNHLY and CDR2 FYNNEI. CDR3 size: 12 residues. Between the trimmed V and J ends, which lost 6 bases and 4 bases, there was a span of 8 bases. The CDR3 region is CASRQGSDTQYF. As DNA, the CDR3 is TGTGCCAGCAGACAGGGATCAGATACGCAGTATTTT.

The rearrangement uses TRBV9 and TRBJ2-7; 8 bases match TRBD2. The CDR3 length is 11 residues. Trimming cost V 10 bases and J 3 bases; bases outside gene matches: 3. The germline gives CDR1 SGDLS, CDR2 YYNGEE. CDR3 sequence reads: CASGTSYEQYF. CDR3 bases: TGTGCCTCCGGGACTAGCTACGAGCAGTACTTC.

The V gene is TRBV2, the J gene TRBJ1-5; tentatively, D is TRBD1 (5 bases). The CDR3 runs 15 residues. The germline V and J ends were trimmed by 2 bases and 6 bases, with 14 bases remaining between them. CDR1 is SNHLY, CDR2 FYNNEI, per germline. For the CDR3, the DNA is TGTGCCAGCAGTGAACAGGGTTGGGGCTTTCAGCCCCAGCATTTT. Translated, it gives CASSEQGWGFQPQHF.

The chain is built from TRBV25-1 and TRBJ1-6; 7 nucleotides line up with TRBD1. This CDR3 has 18 amino acids. Per germline, CDR1 MGHDK and CDR2 SYGVNS. V shed 1 base and J 5 bases; nucleotides not matched to a gene: 11. The CDR3 DNA follows: TGTGCCAGCAGTGAATTTGGCAGCGGGACAGACGATAATTCACCCCTCCACTTT. It specifies CASSEFGSGTDDNSPLHF.

This clone occurred a few times. The chain links TRBV5-1 to TRBJ2-3; 9 bases are shared with TRBD2. This CDR3 is 17 amino acids long. The germline CDR1 and CDR2 sequences are SGHRS and YFSETQ. The V and J ends lost 4 bases and 4 bases, in that order; junction bases with no gene match: 13. CDR3 sequence reads: CASSPRVAGEPADTQYF. As DNA, the CDR3 is TGCGCCAGCAGCCCCCGGGTAGCGGGGGAGCCGGCAGATACGCAGTATTTT.

This chain uses TRBV5-1 with TRBJ2-5; TRBD1 is a possible D gene (6 bases). Trimming took 1 base from V and 7 from J, leaving 14 bases between them. Germline loops: CDR1 SGHRS, CDR2 YFSETQ. The CDR3 is 14 residues long. The CDR3 nucleotides are TGCGCCAGCAGCTTGAGTCAGGGGCGGGCGACCCAGTACTTC. Its translation: CASSLSQGRATQYF.

The V call is TRBV10-3, the J call TRBJ2-1; a possible D gene is TRBD1 (6 bases). Germline V gives CDR1 ENHRY, CDR2 SYGVKD. V shed 8 bases and J shed 2 bases, with 13 bases lying between them. This CDR3 contains 14 residues. The CDR3 nucleotides read TGTGCCATCCGCTGGGACAACCCCTACAATGAGCAGTTCTTC. Amino acids: CAIRWDNPYNEQFF.

The V call is TRBV11-2, the J call TRBJ2-6; D remains ambiguous. The CDR3 is made up of 15 amino acids. V was shortened by 3 bases and J by 0 bases, with 6 bases between the two germline ends. CDR1 SGHAT and CDR2 FQNNGV come from the germline V gene. CDR3 amino acids: CASSFRISGANVLTF. The CDR3 coding sequence is TGTGCCAGCAGCTTCAGGATCTCTGGGGCCAACGTCCTGACTTTC.

Only a few counts were recorded for this clone. The chain recombines TRBV14 with TRBJ2-4; tentative D call: TRBD1 (6 bases). This CDR3 has 14 residues. The V end was cut by 6 bases, the J end by 8 bases, with 17 bases between. Looked up from germline, CDR1 is SGHDN and CDR2 is FVKESK. CDR3 nucleotide sequence: TGTGCCAGCAGACTCTTTACAGGGTTGGACATTCAGTACTTC. It translates to CASRLFTGLDIQYF.

The J gene is TRBJ2-7, the V gene TRBV4-1, with TRBD1 matching over 8 bases. J lost 5 bases, V lost 1 base, and 10 bases had no gene match. CDR3 length equals 16 residues. Germline V CDR1 and CDR2: MGHRA, YSYEKL. CDR3 sequence reads: CASSQGQGISVHEQYF. The CDR3 DNA follows: TGCGCCAGCAGCCAAGGACAGGGGATATCGGTCCACGAGCAGTACTTC.

This clone turned up a few times. The rearrangement links TRBV6-5 to TRBJ1-2; TRBD1 matches at 8 bases. The germline gives CDR1 MNHEY, CDR2 SVGAGI. The CDR3 runs 13 residues. Germline trimming cut 6 bases from V and 10 bases from J; bases unmatched to any gene: 10. The CDR3 nucleotides read TGTGCCAGCAGAGACGCAGGGGGCGAAGACTACACCTTC. This sequence encodes CASRDAGGEDYTF.